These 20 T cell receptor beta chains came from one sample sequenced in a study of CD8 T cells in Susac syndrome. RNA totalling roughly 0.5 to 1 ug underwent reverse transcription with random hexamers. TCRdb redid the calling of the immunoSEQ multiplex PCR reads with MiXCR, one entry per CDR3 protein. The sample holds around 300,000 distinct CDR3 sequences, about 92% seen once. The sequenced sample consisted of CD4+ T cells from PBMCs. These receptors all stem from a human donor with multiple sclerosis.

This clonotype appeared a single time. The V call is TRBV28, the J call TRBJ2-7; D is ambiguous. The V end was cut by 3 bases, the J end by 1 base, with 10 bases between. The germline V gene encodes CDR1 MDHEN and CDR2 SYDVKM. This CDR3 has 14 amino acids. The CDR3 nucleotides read TGTGCCAGCAGTTTTCGTGGCGGATCCTACGAGCAGTACTTC. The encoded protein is CASSFRGGSYEQYF.

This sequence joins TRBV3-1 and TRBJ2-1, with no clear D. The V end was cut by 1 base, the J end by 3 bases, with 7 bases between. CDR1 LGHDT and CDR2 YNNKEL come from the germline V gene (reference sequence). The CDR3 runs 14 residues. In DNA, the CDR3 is TGTGCCAGCAGCCAAGCTGCCAGCTACAATGAGCAGTTCTTC. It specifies CASSQAASYNEQFF.

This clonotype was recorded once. The CDR3 DNA is TGTGCCAGCAGCGGGGGGGGGTTTCTCACAGATACGCAGTATTTT. Protein: CASSGGGFLTDTQYF. The gene calls are TRBV7-9 and TRBJ2-3, with 7 bases aligning to TRBD2. Germline V lookup: CDR1 SEHNR, CDR2 FQNEAQ (reference sequence). The CDR3 is 15 residues long. The junction had 7 bases not matched to a gene; V was cut back by 5 bases and J by 2 bases. The full variable domain, with the rest looked up from reference TRBV7-9 and TRBJ2-3, is DTGVSQNPRHKITKRGQNVTFRCDPISEHNRLYWYRQTLGQGPEFLTYFQNEAQLEKSRLLSDRFSAERPKGSFSTLEIQRTEQGDSAMYLCASSGGGFLTDTQYFGPGTRLTVL.

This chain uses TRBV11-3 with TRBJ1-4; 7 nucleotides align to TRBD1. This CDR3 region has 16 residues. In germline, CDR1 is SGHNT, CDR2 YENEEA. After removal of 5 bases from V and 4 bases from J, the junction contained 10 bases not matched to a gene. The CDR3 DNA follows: TGTGCCAGCAGCACCGCTCGACAGGGATTTAATGAAAAACTGTTTTTT. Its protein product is CASSTARQGFNEKLFF.

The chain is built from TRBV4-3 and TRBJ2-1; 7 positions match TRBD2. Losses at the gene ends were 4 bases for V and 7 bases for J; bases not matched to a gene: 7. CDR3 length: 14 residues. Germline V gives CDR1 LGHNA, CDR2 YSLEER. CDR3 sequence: CASSRQISGNEQFF. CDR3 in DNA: TGCGCCAGCAGCCGCCAGATTAGCGGGAATGAGCAGTTCTTC.

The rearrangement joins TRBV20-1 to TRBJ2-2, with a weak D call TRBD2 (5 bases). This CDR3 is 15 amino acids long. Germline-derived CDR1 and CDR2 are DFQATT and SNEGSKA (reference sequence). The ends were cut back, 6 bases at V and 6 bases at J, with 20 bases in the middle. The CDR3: CSAIRSSSSSGELFF. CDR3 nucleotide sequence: TGCAGTGCCATACGGTCTAGCTCTTCCTCCGGGGAGCTGTTTTTT.

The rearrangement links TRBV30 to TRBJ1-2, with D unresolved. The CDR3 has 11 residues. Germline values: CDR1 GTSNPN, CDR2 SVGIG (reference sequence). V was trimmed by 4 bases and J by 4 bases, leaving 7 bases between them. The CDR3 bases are TGTGCCTGGAATACCGGCTATGGCTACACCTTC. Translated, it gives CAWNTGYGYTF.

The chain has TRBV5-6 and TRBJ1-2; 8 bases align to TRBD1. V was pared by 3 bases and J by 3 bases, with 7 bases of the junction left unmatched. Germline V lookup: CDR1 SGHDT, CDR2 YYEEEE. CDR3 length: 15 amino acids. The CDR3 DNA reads TGTGCCAGCAGCTCCCGGGACAGGACAGACTATGGCTACACCTTC. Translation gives CASSSRDRTDYGYTF.

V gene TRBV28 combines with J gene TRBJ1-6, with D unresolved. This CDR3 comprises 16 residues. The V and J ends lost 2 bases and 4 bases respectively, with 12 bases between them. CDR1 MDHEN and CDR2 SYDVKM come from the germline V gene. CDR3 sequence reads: CASSLTAVGYNSPLHF. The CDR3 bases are TGTGCCAGCAGTTTAACGGCGGTGGGGTATAATTCACCCCTCCACTTT.

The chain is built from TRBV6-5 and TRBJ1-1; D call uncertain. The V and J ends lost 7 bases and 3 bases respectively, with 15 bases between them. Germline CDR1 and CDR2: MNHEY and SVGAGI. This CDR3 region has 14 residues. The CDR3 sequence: CASKVIVVDTEAFF. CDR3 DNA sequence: TGTGCCAGCAAAGTAATAGTAGTGGACACTGAAGCTTTCTTT.

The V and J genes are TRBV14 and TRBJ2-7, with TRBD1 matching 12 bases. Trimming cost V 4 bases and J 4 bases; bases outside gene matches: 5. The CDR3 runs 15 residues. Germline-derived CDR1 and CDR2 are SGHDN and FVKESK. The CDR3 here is CASSPGQGAGYEQYF. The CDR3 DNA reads TGTGCCAGCAGCCCGGGACAGGGGGCGGGGTACGAGCAGTACTTC. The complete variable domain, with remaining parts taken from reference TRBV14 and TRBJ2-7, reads EAGVTQFPSHSVIEKGQTVTLRCDPISGHDNLYWYRRVMGKEIKFLLHFVKESKQDESGMPNNRFLAERTGGTYSTLKVQPAELEDSGVYFCASSPGQGAGYEQYFGPGTRLTVT.

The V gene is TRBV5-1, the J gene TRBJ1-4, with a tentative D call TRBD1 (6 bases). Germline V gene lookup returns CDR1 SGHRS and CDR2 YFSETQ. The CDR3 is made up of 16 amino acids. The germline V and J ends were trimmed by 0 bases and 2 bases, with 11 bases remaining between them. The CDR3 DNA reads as TGCGCCAGCAGCTTGGCCTTCGGGGGCACTAATGAAAAACTGTTTTTT. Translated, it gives CASSLAFGGTNEKLFF.

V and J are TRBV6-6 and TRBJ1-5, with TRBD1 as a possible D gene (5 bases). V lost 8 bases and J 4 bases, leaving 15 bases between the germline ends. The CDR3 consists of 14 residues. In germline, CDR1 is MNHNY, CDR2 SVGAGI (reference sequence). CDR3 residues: CASGTGRQNQPQHF. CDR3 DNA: TGTGCCAGCGGAACGGGACGGCAAAATCAGCCCCAGCATTTT.

The CDR3 DNA reads TGCAGTGCTAGAGGAGGGACAGGGTATCAAGAGACCCAGTACTTC. Translated, it gives CSARGGTGYQETQYF. The genes are TRBV20-1 and TRBJ2-5; 9 bases are a match to TRBD1. The germline V gene encodes CDR1 DFQATT and CDR2 SNEGSKA (reference sequence). V shed 1 base, J shed 2 bases, and the junction held 5 bases outside the gene matches. This CDR3 is built from 15 residues.

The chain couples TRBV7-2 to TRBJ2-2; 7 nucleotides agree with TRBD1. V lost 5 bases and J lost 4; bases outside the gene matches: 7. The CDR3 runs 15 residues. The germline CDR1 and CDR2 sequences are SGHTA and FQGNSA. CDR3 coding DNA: TGTGCCAGCAGCCCCAGGGGGACCAGCACCGGGGAGCTGTTTTTT. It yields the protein CASSPRGTSTGELFF.

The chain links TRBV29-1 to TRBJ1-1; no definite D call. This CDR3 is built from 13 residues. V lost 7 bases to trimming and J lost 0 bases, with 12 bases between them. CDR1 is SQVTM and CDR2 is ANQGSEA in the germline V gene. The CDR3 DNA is TGCAGCGCCCTAGTGGGTCTGAACACTGAAGCTTTCTTT. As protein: CSALVGLNTEAFF.

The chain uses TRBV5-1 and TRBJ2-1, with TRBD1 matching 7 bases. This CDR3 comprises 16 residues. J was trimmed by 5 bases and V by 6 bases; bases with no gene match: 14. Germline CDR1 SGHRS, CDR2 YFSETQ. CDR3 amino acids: CASTRQGRAEDNEQFF. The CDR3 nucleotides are TGCGCCAGCACCCGACAGGGAAGGGCCGAGGACAATGAGCAGTTCTTC. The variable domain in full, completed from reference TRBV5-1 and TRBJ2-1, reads KAGVTQTPRYLIKTRGQQVTLSCSPISGHRSVSWYQQTPGQGLQFLFEYFSETQRNKGNFPGRFSGRQFSNSRSEMNVSTLELGDSALYLCASTRQGRAEDNEQFFGPGTRLTVL.

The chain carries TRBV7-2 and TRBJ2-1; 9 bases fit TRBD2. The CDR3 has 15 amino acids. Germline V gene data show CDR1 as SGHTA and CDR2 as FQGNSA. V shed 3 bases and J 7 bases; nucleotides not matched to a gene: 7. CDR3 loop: CASSFRLAEGNEQFF. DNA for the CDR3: TGTGCCAGCAGCTTCCGACTAGCGGAGGGGAATGAGCAGTTCTTC.

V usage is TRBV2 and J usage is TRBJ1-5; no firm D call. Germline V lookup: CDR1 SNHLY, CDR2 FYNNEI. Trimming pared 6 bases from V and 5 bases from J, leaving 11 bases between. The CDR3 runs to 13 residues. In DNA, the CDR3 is TGTGCCAGCAGCCCCGACACGGATCAGCCCCAGCATTTT. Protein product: CASSPDTDQPQHF.

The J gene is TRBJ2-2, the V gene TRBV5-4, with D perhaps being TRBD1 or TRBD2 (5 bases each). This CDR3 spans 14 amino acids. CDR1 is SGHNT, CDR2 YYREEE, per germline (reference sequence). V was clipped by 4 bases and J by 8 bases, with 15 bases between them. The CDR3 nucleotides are TGTGCCAGCAGCGTTGGGACGGAAAAAGGGGAGCTGTTTTTT. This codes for CASSVGTEKGELFF.